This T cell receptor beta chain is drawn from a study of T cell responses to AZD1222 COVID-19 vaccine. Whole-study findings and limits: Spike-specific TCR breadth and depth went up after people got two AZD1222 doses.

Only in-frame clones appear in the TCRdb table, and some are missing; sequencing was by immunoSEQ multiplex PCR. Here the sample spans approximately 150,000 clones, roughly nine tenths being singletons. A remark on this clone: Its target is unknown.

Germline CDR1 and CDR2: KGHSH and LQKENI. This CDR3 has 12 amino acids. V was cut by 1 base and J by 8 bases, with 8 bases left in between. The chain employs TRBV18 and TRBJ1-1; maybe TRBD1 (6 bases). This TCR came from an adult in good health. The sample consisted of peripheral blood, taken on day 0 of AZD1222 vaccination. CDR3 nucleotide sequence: TGTGCCAGCTCACCACGACAGGCGGAAGCTTTCTTT. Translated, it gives CASSPRQAEAFF. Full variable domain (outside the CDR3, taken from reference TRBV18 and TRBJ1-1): NAGVMQNPRHLVRRRGQEARLRCSPMKGHSHVYWYRQLPEEGLKFMVYLQKENIIDESGMPKERFSAEFPKEGPSILRIQQVVRGDSAAYFCASSPRQAEAFFGQGTRLTVV.